This T cell receptor beta chain was retrieved from a study of control samples from healthy donors and cancer patients. CDR1 is SGHRS, CDR2 YFSETQ, per germline. Trimming cost V 2 bases and J 4 bases, with 10 bases left between them. CDR3 length equals 14 residues. Clones were sequenced by immunoSEQ multiplex PCR, and TCRdb holds only the in-frame ones, with some missing. Of approximately 87,000 clones listed, 75% to 95% are singletons. The TCR sequence derives from a man in his forties or fifties in good health. V gene TRBV5-1 combines with J gene TRBJ1-5; D is ambiguous. What was sequenced was blood. CDR3 region: CASSFNGLNQPQHF. The CDR3 nucleotides are TGCGCCAGCAGCTTCAACGGATTAAATCAGCCCCAGCATTTT. Filled out from reference TRBV5-1 and TRBJ1-5, the complete variable domain reads KAGVTQTPRYLIKTRGQQVTLSCSPISGHRSVSWYQQTPGQGLQFLFEYFSETQRNKGNFPGRFSGRQFSNSRSEMNVSTLELGDSALYLCASSFNGLNQPQHFGDGTRLSIL.